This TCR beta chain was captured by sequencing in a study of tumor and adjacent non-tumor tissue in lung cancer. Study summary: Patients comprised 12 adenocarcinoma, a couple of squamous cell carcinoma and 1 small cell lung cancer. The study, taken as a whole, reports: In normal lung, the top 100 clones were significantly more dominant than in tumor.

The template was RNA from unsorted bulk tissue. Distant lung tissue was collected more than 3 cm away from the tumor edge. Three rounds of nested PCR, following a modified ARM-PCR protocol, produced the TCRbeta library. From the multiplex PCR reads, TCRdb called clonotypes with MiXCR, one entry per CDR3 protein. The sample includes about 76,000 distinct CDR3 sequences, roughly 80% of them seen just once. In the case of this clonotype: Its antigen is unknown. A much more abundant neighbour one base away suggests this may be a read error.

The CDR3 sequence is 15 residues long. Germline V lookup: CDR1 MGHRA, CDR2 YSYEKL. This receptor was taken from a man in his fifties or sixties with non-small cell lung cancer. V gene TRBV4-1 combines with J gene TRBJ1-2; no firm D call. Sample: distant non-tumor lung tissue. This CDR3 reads CSSSLLRRGGGGYTF. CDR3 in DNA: TGCTCCAGCAGCCTCCTGAGGCGGGGAGGCGGTGGCTACACCTTC.